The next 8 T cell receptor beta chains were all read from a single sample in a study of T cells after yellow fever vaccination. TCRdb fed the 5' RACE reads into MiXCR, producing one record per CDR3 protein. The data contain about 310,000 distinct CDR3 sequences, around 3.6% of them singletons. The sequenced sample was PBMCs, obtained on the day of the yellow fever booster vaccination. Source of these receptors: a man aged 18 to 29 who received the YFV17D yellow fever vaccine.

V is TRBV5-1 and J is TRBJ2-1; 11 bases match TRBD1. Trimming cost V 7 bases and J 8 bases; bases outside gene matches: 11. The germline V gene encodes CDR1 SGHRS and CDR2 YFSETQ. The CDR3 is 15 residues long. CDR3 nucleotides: TGCGCCAGCGGTCGCGGGACAGGGGGTCGGGATGAGCAGTTCTTC. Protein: CASGRGTGGRDEQFF.

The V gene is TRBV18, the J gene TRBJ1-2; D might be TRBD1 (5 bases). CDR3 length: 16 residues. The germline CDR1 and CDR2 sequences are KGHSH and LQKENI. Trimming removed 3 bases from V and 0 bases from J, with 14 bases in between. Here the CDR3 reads CASSPPSGEANYGYTF. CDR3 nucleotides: TGTGCCAGCTCACCTCCCTCGGGGGAGGCTAACTATGGCTACACCTTC.

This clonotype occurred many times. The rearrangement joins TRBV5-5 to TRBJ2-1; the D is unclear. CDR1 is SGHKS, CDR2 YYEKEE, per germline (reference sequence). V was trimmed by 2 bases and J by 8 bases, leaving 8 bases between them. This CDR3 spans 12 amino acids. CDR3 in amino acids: CASSFRVDEQFF. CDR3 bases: TGTGCCAGCAGCTTTAGAGTAGATGAGCAGTTCTTC.

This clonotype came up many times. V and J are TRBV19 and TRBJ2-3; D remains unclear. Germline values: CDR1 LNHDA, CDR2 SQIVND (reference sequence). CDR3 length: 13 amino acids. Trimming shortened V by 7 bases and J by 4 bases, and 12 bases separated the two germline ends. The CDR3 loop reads CASNMIGSDTQYF. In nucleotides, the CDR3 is TGTGCCAGTAATATGATCGGCTCAGATACGCAGTATTTT. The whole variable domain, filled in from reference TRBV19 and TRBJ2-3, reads DGGITQSPKYLFRKEGQNVTLSCEQNLNHDAMYWYRQDPGQGLRLIYYSQIVNDFQKGDIAEGYSVSREKKESFPLTVTSAQKNPTAFYLCASNMIGSDTQYFGPGTRLTVL.

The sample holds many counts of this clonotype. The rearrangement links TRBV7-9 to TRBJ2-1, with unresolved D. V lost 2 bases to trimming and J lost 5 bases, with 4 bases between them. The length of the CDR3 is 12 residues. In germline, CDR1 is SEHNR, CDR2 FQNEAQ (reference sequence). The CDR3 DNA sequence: TGTGCCAGCAGCTTAAGGAACAATGAGCAGTTCTTC. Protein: CASSLRNNEQFF.

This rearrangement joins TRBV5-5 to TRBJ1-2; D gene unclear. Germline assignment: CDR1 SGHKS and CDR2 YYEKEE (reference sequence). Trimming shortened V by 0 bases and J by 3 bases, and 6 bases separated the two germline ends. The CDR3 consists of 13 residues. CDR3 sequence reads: CASSLDGDYGYTF. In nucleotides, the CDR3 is TGTGCCAGCAGCTTGGACGGAGACTATGGCTACACCTTC.

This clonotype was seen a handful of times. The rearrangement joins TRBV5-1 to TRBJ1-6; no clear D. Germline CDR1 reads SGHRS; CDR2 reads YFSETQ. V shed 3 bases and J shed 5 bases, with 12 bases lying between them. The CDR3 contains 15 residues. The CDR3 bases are TGCGCCAGCAGCTCCCGGACGGGGAATAATTCACCCCTCCACTTT. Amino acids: CASSSRTGNNSPLHF.

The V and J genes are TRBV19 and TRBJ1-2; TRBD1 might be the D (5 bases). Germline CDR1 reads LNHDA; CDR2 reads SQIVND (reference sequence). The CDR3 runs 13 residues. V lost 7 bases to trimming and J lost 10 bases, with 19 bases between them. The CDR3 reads CASTTRRGEVYTF. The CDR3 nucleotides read TGTGCCAGTACGACGAGAAGGGGAGAGGTCTACACCTTC.